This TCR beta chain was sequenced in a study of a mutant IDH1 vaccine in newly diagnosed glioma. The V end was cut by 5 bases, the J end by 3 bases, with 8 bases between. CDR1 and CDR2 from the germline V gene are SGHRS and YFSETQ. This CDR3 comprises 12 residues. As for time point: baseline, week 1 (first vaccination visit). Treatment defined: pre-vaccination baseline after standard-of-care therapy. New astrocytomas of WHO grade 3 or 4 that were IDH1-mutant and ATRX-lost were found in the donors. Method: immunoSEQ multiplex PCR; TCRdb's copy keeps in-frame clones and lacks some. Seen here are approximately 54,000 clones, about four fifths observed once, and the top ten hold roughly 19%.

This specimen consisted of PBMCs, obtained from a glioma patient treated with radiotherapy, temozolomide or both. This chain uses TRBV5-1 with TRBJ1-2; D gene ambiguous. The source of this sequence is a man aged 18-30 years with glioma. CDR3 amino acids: CASSLGYYGYTF. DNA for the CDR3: TGCGCCAGCAGTCTTGGGTACTATGGCTACACCTTC.